The 6 T cell receptor beta chains below were found in one sample sequenced in a study of cytomegalovirus exposure and HLA in healthy donors. PCR amplification relied on 60 Vbeta primers (plus 13 Jbeta primers). TCRdb's copy holds only in-frame clones and misses some; the assay was immunoSEQ multiplex PCR. This table has roughly 120,000 clones, 75% to 90% appearing once. Sequences were obtained from PBMCs. These receptors all come from a female donor in good health and CMV-seropositive.

As DNA, the CDR3 is TGTGCCAGCAGCCAAGCCTGGGCGCGCGCCGGGAACACTGAAGCTTTCTTT. Translation: CASSQAWARAGNTEAFF. V is TRBV4-2 and J is TRBJ1-1; D not resolved. Germline-derived CDR1 and CDR2 are LGHNA and YNFKEQ. The CDR3 spans 17 residues. With 1 base removed from V and 1 base from J, the gap between germline ends came to 16 bases.

The rearrangement uses TRBV20-1 and TRBJ2-7; TRBD1 is a possible D gene (5 bases). V lost 5 bases, J lost 5 bases, and 10 bases lay in between. The CDR3 runs to 11 residues. Germline CDR1 DFQATT, CDR2 SNEGSKA (reference sequence). The CDR3 DNA reads TGCAGTGCTTCAGGGTTGGACGAGCAGTACTTC. Protein: CSASGLDEQYF.

CDR3 coding DNA: TGTGCCAGCCTGCCCCTAGAGGCGGCAGATTTCAGCAATCAGCCCCAGCATTTT. Amino acid sequence: CASLPLEAADFSNQPQHF. The chain links TRBV21-1 to TRBJ1-5. TRBV21-1 is classified as a pseudogene. This CDR3 has 18 residues.

The genes are TRBV6-1 and TRBJ2-5, with TRBD1 matching over 7 bases. Germline CDR1 reads MNHNS; CDR2 reads SASEGT. Trimming at V came to 3 bases and at J to 11 bases, leaving 15 bases not matched to a gene. CDR3 length: 15 amino acids. CDR3 in DNA: TGTGCCAGCAGTGAGGCGACAGGGACCCAATACGTGCAGTACTTC. Its translation: CASSEATGTQYVQYF.

The chain links TRBV29-1 to TRBJ1-1, with 7 bases aligning to TRBD1. Trimming took 0 bases from V and 9 from J; bases not matched to a gene: 4. CDR1 SQVTM and CDR2 ANQGSEA come from the germline V gene. This CDR3 spans 12 amino acids. The CDR3 DNA reads as TGCAGCGTTGAAGATGGAGGGGGCCAAGCTTTCTTT. This gives the protein CSVEDGGGQAFF.

In its sample, this clone was seen many times. The chain is built from TRBV27 and TRBJ1-2; a weak D match, TRBD1 (6 bases). Germline V gene data show CDR1 as MNHEY and CDR2 as SMNVEV (reference sequence). The V end lost 3 bases, the J end lost 3 bases, and 11 bases lay between the germline ends. There are 14 residues in the CDR3. CDR3 residues: CASSLNRDHYGYTF. The CDR3 bases are TGTGCCAGCAGTTTGAACAGGGATCACTATGGCTACACCTTC.